This record covers a single T cell receptor beta chain. This clone was detected only once. The antigen it recognizes is unknown. The input lacks base qualities; no much larger clone sits a single base away. The CDR3 regions of human TCRbeta chains were analyzed by immunosequencing. From the authors' description of their analysis: TCRs in the repertoires were compared against a reference library of SARS-CoV-2-specific TCRs that had been generated with the MIRA antigen-specificity platform. Breadth was defined as the fraction of unique TCRs that were SARS-CoV-2-associated, and depth was defined as the fraction of total T cells that were SARS-CoV-2-associated. Each spike-specific TCR was assigned to its reactive spike region and to a CD4 or CD8 class using the MIRA data. Log10-transformed breadth and depth values were compared by one-way ANOVA with Sidak's multiple comparisons tests. Sourced from immuneACCESS, this table was stored by TCRdb with only in-frame sequences that have V and J called. A share of the clones is absent; for the studies checked, an unresolved V gene accounts for under half, and the remainder has no known explanation. D and trimming come from the DNA, and the V and J calls and clone size come from that table. Here the sample has more than 150,000 clones; around 90% occur a single time. The leading ten clones occupy more than 1.5% of the sample.

Sample time point, as interpreted from the label and publication: about 28 days (+/-7) after the second vaccine dose. AZD1222 recipients whose second dose came at about 4 weeks and those whose second dose came at about 12 weeks were combined into one group, since spike-specific TCR depth and breadth did not differ between the two schedules. Vaccinee samples were obtained from the UK trials COV001 and COV002, which included a single-blind randomized controlled phase 2/3 trial of AZD1222 (ChAdOx1 nCoV-19) in healthy adults. Trial participant PBMC samples were collected at day 0 and day 28 after the second dose for TCRbeta chain sequencing. This entry belongs to a study of T cell responses to AZD1222 COVID-19 vaccine (TCRdb year 2021). In the study overall: TCR sequencing was performed for 230 to 250 trial participants, of whom about 210 were given two doses of AZD1222 and 26 were given two doses of MenACWY control vaccine. Trial participants were enrolled into age subgroups of 18-55, 56-69 and 70-plus years, which contained 148, 28 and 57 TCR-sequenced participants, respectively.

CDR1 and CDR2, looked up from the germline V gene (reference sequence), are SEHNR and FQNEAQ. Its CDR3 holds 15 amino acids, cysteine through phenylalanine. Here the CDR3 DNA is all that survives: 45 bases in frame from base 1. The germline V and J ends show losses of 5 bases and 10 bases respectively, and no gene match explains 14 bases of the junction. The investigation overall reported the following: Because no day 14 peak-response samples were available, the repertoires could be characterized only after the peak T cell response. Participants were mostly white British, with more females than males. The authors suggested clonal diversity may have been underestimated. The 56-69-year group was small, and its depth increase did not reach significance, likely because of low power. Nearly half of unique spike-specific TCRs reportedly recognized epitopes outside regions mutated in the B.1.351 and B.1.1.7 variants. CD4 TCRs associated with the vaccine covered the entire spike protein, and the dominant responses were in regions 160-218 and 743-854. Conclusions about previously exposed vaccinees are limited because only six or seven AZD1222 recipients were SARS-CoV-2 seropositive at baseline. Spike-specific TCR breadth and depth rose significantly after two AZD1222 doses compared with day 0 and with MenACWY recipients.

The sequencing here drew on peripheral blood, taken 28 days after the second AZD1222 dose. This sequence originates from an adult who received the AZD1222 COVID-19 vaccine. Rearrangement joined TRBV7-9 to TRBJ1-1; a stretch of 9 junction bases matches TRBD1. The CDR3 reads CASSHLPGQGTRAFF. The DNA sequence is given as TGTGCCAGCAGCCATCTCCCGGGACAGGGAACGAGAGCTTTCTTT.